This record looks at one TCR beta chain sequence and its context. Its antigen is not known. CD4+ naive, central memory, regulatory and stem cell-like memory cells were sorted via CD45RO/CCR7/CD25/CD127/CD95/CD27. This CDR3 has 14 amino acids. Germline V gene lookup returns CDR1 MNHNY and CDR2 SVGAGI (reference sequence). Deletions cut 2 bases from V and 3 bases from J, with 8 bases between. These data are taken from a study of beta chain features in type 1 diabetes. Study observations and caveats: Highly expressing activated T cells could be over-counted with a cDNA template.

Isolated RNA was reverse transcribed in full, so expressed TCRB transcripts were sequenced. TCRdb's copy holds only in-frame clones and misses some; the assay was immunoSEQ multiplex PCR. The sample records 860,000 or so clones, about a sixth being singletons. The sequence was obtained from a woman younger than 30 in good health. The rearrangement uses TRBV6-6 and TRBJ1-5; possible D gene TRBD1, 5 bases. Sequences were obtained from naive CD4+ T cells from blood. The CDR3 DNA reads TGTGCCAGCAGTTACCGGACATACAATCAGCCCCAGCATTTT. Protein: CASSYRTYNQPQHF.